This T cell receptor (beta chain) was obtained from a study of T cell responses to AZD1222 COVID-19 vaccine. This clone was recorded only once. Its specificity is unknown. Combined were second doses at about 4 or about 12 weeks. The protocol was immunoSEQ multiplex PCR, while the TCRdb copy is restricted to in-frame clones and leaves out a portion. The data show about 97,000 clones, approximately 87% seen once. The CDR3 consists of 17 residues. J gave up 1 base and V 0 bases, and 7 bases lay outside the gene matches. CDR1 is SGHTS and CDR2 is YDEGEE in the germline V gene. Study-level findings and limits: Regions 160-218 and 743-854 held dominance among vaccine-associated CD4 TCRs, which spanned spike. White British ancestry dominated among donors, who included more females, and clonal diversity was possibly underestimated. Unmutated variant regions are reportedly the target of nearly half of TCRs that are spike-specific.

The source material was peripheral blood, sampled 28 days after the second AZD1222 dose. The receptor was derived from an adult who received the AZD1222 COVID-19 vaccine. The chain uses TRBV5-8 and TRBJ2-1; 7 positions agree with TRBD2. CDR3 bases: TGTGCCAGCAGCTTGGAGCTAGCGGCGGGTTCCTACAATGAGCAGTTCTTC. Protein sequence: CASSLELAAGSYNEQFF.